A selection of T cell receptor beta chains follows, all from one sample in a study of T cell changes during pregnancy in multiple sclerosis. The data were produced by immunoSEQ multiplex PCR, yet TCRdb's version contains in-frame clones alone and is incomplete. The sample holds about 34,000 clones, approximately 87% seen once. The source material was CD8+ T cells from peripheral blood mononuclear cells, sampled after pregnancy. The receptors come from a female donor with multiple sclerosis, enrolled in a pregnancy study. The CDR3 runs from the conserved cysteine through the conserved F or W. D genes are given only for firm matches. Where a row states a size, it is once, few, many or the class of an expanded clone; other rows omit it.

CDR3: CASSLGTGGIHEQFF; DNA: TGTGCCAGCAGCTTAGGCACAGGGGGAATCCATGAGCAGTTCTTC; J: TRBJ2-1; size: medium-sized; V: TRBV11-2; D: TRBD1
CDR3: CATLGQGTSRGYTF; DNA: TGTGCCACGTTAGGACAGGGGACGTCTAGGGGCTACACCTTC; J: TRBJ1-2; size: NA; V: TRBV15; D: TRBD1
CDR3: CASSLRGGGARDTQYF; DNA: TGTGCCAGCAGCTTACGTGGGGGGGGTGCCCGAGATACGCAGTATTTT; J: TRBJ2-3; size: NA; V: TRBV7-7; D: TRBD2
CDR3: CASSPRGTQGYTF; DNA: TGTGCCAGCAGCCCCCGGGGGACGCAAGGCTACACCTTC; J: TRBJ1-2; size: NA; V: TRBV13; D: NA
CDR3: CARSLDRKETQYF; DNA: TGTGCCAGAAGCTTGGACAGAAAAGAGACCCAGTACTTC; J: TRBJ2-5; size: NA; V: TRBV5-3; D: NA
CDR3: CASSSEKGDYEQYF; DNA: TGTGCCAGCAGCTCGGAAAAGGGGGACTACGAGCAGTACTTC; J: TRBJ2-7; size: once; V: TRBV13; D: NA
CDR3: CASSITGLYEQYF; DNA: TGTGCCAGCAGCATAACGGGACTCTACGAGCAGTACTTC; J: TRBJ2-7; size: NA; V: TRBV7-8; D: NA
CDR3: CASGAQGTQATNEKLFF; DNA: TGTGCTAGTGGTGCTCAGGGAACCCAGGCAACTAATGAAAAACTGTTTTTT; J: TRBJ1-4; size: NA; V: TRBV12-5; D: NA
CDR3: CASSDSRLVRNYGYTF; DNA: TGTGCCAGCAGTGACAGTCGACTAGTAAGGAACTATGGCTACACCTTC; J: TRBJ1-2; size: NA; V: TRBV2; D: NA
CDR3: CASSQVAGSTYEQYF; DNA: TGCGCCAGCAGCCAAGTTGCAGGTTCGACCTACGAGCAGTACTTC; J: TRBJ2-7; size: NA; V: TRBV4-3; D: NA
CDR3: CATYPGGDQPQHF; DNA: TGTGCCACCTACCCCGGAGGGGATCAGCCCCAGCATTTT; J: TRBJ1-5; size: NA; V: TRBV19; D: NA
CDR3: CASSLSGTDSTKTF; DNA: TGTGCCAGCAGCCTTTCGGGGACAGATAGTACCAAAACCTTC; J: TRBJ1-2; size: once; V: TRBV14; D: TRBD1
CDR3: CASSLTGEQYF; DNA: TGTGCCAGCTCTTTAACGGGCGAGCAGTACTTC; J: TRBJ2-7; size: NA; V: TRBV19; D: NA
CDR3: CASSYSGTGNEQFF; DNA: TGTGCCAGCAGTTACTCAGGGACAGGGAATGAGCAGTTCTTC; J: TRBJ2-1; size: NA; V: TRBV6-5; D: TRBD1
CDR3: CASSAQATQETQYF; DNA: TGTGCCAGCAGCGCCCAGGCCACCCAAGAGACCCAGTACTTC; J: TRBJ2-5; size: once; V: TRBV9; D: NA
CDR3: CASSPGSPLNTEAFF; DNA: TGTGCCAGCTCCCCCGGGTCGCCGTTGAACACTGAAGCTTTCTTT; J: TRBJ1-1; size: NA; V: TRBV18; D: NA
CDR3: CASSLATGGSGYTF; DNA: TGTGCCAGCAGCTTAGCGACAGGAGGCTCTGGCTACACCTTC; J: TRBJ1-2; size: NA; V: TRBV7-8; D: NA
CDR3: CASSLTGGSTDTQYF; DNA: TGTGCCAGCAGCTTAACAGGTGGCAGCACAGATACGCAGTATTTT; J: TRBJ2-3; size: NA; V: TRBV7-8; D: NA
CDR3: CASSYGLAGGSGPTDTQYF; DNA: TGTGCCAGCAGCTATGGACTAGCGGGGGGATCGGGTCCCACAGATACGCAGTATTTT; J: TRBJ2-3; size: NA; V: TRBV7-8; D: TRBD2
CDR3: CASSQDVGGGETQYF; DNA: TGCGCCAGCAGCCAAGATGTGGGCGGGGGGGAGACCCAGTACTTC; J: TRBJ2-5; size: NA; V: TRBV4-1; D: TRBD2
CDR3: CASRAGGSYGYTF; DNA: TGCGCCAGCAGGGCGGGGGGCAGCTATGGCTACACCTTC; J: TRBJ1-2; size: NA; V: TRBV5-1; D: NA
CDR3: CASSLVSAEPQHF; DNA: TGTGCCAGCAGCTTAGTTTCAGCGGAGCCCCAGCATTTT; J: TRBJ1-5; size: NA; V: TRBV7-2; D: NA
CDR3: CASSLAQGANYEQYF; DNA: TGTGCCAGCAGCTTAGCGCAGGGGGCTAACTACGAGCAGTACTTC; J: TRBJ2-7; size: NA; V: TRBV7-8; D: TRBD1
CDR3: CASSEYYEQYF; DNA: TGTGCCAGCAGTGAGTACTACGAGCAGTACTTC; J: TRBJ2-7; size: NA; V: TRBV25-1; D: NA
CDR3: CANPEGQGFGYTF; DNA: TGTGCCAACCCCGAGGGACAGGGCTTTGGCTACACCTTC; J: TRBJ1-2; size: NA; V: TRBV2; D: TRBD1
CDR3: CSVPTGVDTEAFF; DNA: TGCAGCGTGCCGACAGGGGTCGACACTGAAGCTTTCTTT; J: TRBJ1-1; size: few; V: TRBV29-1; D: TRBD1
CDR3: CASSLEAGPFYYGYTF; DNA: TGTGCCAGCAGCTTGGAGGCAGGGCCTTTTTACTATGGCTACACCTTC; J: TRBJ1-2; size: once; V: TRBV5-6; D: NA
CDR3: CASSYSSKETQYF; DNA: TGTGCCAGCAGTTACTCGTCCAAAGAGACCCAGTACTTC; J: TRBJ2-5; size: once; V: TRBV6-5; D: NA
CDR3: CASSPRVANHNEQFF; DNA: TGTGCCAGCAGCCCAAGGGTAGCGAACCACAATGAGCAGTTCTTC; J: TRBJ2-1; size: NA; V: TRBV7-9; D: NA
CDR3: CASTSGAGEPQHF; DNA: TGTGCCAGCACTTCAGGGGCAGGGGAGCCCCAGCATTTT; J: TRBJ1-5; size: NA; V: TRBV27; D: NA
CDR3: CASSVAGTPSSPLHF; DNA: TGTGCCAGCAGCGTAGCAGGGACTCCGAGCTCACCCCTCCACTTT; J: TRBJ1-6; size: NA; V: TRBV9; D: NA
CDR3: CASSPDRGSYEQYF; DNA: TGTGCCAGCAGCCCAGACAGGGGGTCCTACGAGCAGTACTTC; J: TRBJ2-7; size: NA; V: TRBV4-2; D: TRBD1
CDR3: CASSQGQGYTEAFF; DNA: TGTGCCAGCAGCCAGGGACAGGGGTACACTGAAGCTTTCTTT; J: TRBJ1-1; size: NA; V: TRBV7-3; D: TRBD1
CDR3: CASSNQRGFYEQYF; DNA: TGTGCCAGCAGCAACCAGCGGGGGTTCTACGAGCAGTACTTC; J: TRBJ2-7; size: NA; V: TRBV5-4; D: TRBD2